The clone carrying this T cell receptor beta chain came up many times. Construction of the TCR beta libraries employed iRepertoire HTBI primers in conjunction with Arm-PCR of CDR3 regions. TCRdb re-derived calls from the multiplex PCR reads in MiXCR, one entry per CDR3 protein. The sample contains 400,000 to 550,000 distinct CDR3 sequences, about 15% of which appear only once. The data derive from a study of regulatory T cells in long-lasting Graves disease. The time point denotes: newly diagnosed GD, antithyroid drugs for less than 3 months. Scientists built the TCR library using RNA that was extracted from PBMCs. The CDR3 length is 14 residues. V was clipped by 3 bases and J by 3 bases; unmatched bases: 5. Germline lookup yields CDR1 DFQATT and CDR2 SNEGSKA (reference sequence). This same sample was also part of a study on T cells in Graves' hyperthyroidism and ophthalmopathy.

The chain has TRBV20-1 and TRBJ1-1, with 9 bases that match TRBD1. The source of this sequence is a woman aged 25-40 years with Graves disease. The specimen comprised peripheral blood mononuclear cells (PBMCs), sampled at new diagnosis, from a patient treated with antithyroid drugs. CDR3 DNA sequence: TGCAGTGCTAGGGCGACAGGGGGTTACACTGAAGCTTTCTTT. It yields the protein CSARATGGYTEAFF.